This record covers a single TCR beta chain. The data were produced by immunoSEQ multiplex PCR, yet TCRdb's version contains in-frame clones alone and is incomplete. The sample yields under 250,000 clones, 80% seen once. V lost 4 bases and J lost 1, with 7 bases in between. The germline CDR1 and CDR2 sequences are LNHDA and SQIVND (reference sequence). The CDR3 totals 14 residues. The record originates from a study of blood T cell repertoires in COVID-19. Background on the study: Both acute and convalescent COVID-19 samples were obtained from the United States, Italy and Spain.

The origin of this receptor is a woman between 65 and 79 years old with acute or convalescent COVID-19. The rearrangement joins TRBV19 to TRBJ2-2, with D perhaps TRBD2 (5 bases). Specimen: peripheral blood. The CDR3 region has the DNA TGTGCCAGTAGTAGCGGAGGGAACACCGGGGAGCTGTTTTTT. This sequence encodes CASSSGGNTGELFF.